These T cell receptor beta chains were read from a single sample in a study of long-term antiretroviral therapy in people with HIV. Sequencing used immunoSEQ multiplex PCR; TCRdb keeps in-frame clones, though not all of them. The sample shows about 29,000 clones, 75% to 90% of them seen only once. The specimen was unsorted PBMCs, collected around 5 years before starting antiretroviral therapy. All receptors come from a man aged 45-60 years with HIV. CDR3s include the opening cysteine and the closing phenylalanine or tryptophan. D genes are given only for firm matches. For some rows the clone size is stated as once, few or many, or as a class when expanded; others skip it.

>TRBJ1-5|-|-|TRBV9
CASSVGLNLYSNQPQHF
TGTGCCAGCAGCGTGGGTCTGAATTTGTATAGCAATCAGCCCCAGCATTTT
>TRBJ1-1|-|once|TRBV4-3
CASSQFGGARITEAFF
TGCGCCAGCAGCCAATTCGGGGGGGCGCGGATCACTGAAGCTTTCTTT
>TRBJ2-7|-|-|TRBV5-4
CASSLDRAYNEQYF
TGTGCCAGCAGCTTGGACAGGGCTTATAACGAGCAGTACTTC
>TRBJ1-5|TRBD1|-|TRBV18
CASSLLTGDQPQHF
TGTGCCAGCTCACTTCTGACAGGGGATCAGCCCCAGCATTTT
>TRBJ2-2|TRBD1|once|TRBV29-1
CSVDLGTALSGELFF
TGCAGCGTAGATCTAGGGACAGCGCTTAGCGGGGAGCTGTTTTTT
>TRBJ2-1|-|-|TRBV6-5
CASSYSPSPTRDEQFF
TGTGCCAGCAGTTACTCGCCCAGCCCAACCAGGGATGAGCAGTTCTTC
>TRBJ2-7|TRBD1|-|TRBV6-1
CASSGDRAYEQYF
TGTGCCAGCTCGGGGGACAGGGCCTACGAGCAGTACTTC
>TRBJ2-1|-|-|TRBV27
CASSLSRRSPVHNEQFF
TGTGCCAGCAGTTTATCTCGGCGTAGCCCGGTACACAATGAGCAGTTCTTC
>TRBJ1-5|TRBD1|-|TRBV7-2
CASSRQGSNQPQHF
TGTGCCAGCAGCCGACAGGGGAGCAATCAGCCCCAGCATTTT
>TRBJ2-3|TRBD2|-|TRBV30
CACGGLAEATDTQYF
TGTGCCTGTGGAGGACTAGCCGAGGCCACAGATACGCAGTATTTT